What follows are 19 T cell receptor beta chains derived from one specimen sequenced in a study of T cells in Graves' hyperthyroidism and ophthalmopathy. Amplified TCR beta CDR3 regions derived from RNA transcripts. First-round RT-PCR of the TCR CDR3 relied on the HTBI primer set. Each CDR3 protein is one row after TCRdb ran MiXCR on the multiplex PCR reads. The table has a few hundred thousand distinct CDR3 sequences, roughly 13% seen once; the top ten hold 5% to 6.5%. The sample was blood. All receptors derive from a woman aged 18 to 35 with Graves' hyperthyroidism.

The J gene is TRBJ1-2, the V gene TRBV11-2; D is uncertain. V lost 0 bases to trimming and J lost 0 bases, with 8 bases between them. The CDR3 has 15 amino acids. From germline, CDR1 is SGHAT and CDR2 FQNNGV. The CDR3, as DNA: TGTGCCAGCAGCTTAGAGCCGTCCGCTAACTATGGCTACACCTTC. This encodes CASSLEPSANYGYTF.

The CDR3 here is CASSPLGLAGGETQYF. In DNA, the CDR3 is TGTGCCAGCAGTCCCCTGGGACTAGCGGGAGGAGAGACCCAGTACTTC. The chain uses TRBV12-3 or TRBV12-4 and TRBJ2-5; TRBD2 agrees at 15 bases. CDR3 length equals 16 residues. The ends lost 5 bases at V and 4 bases at J; junction bases unmatched: 5.

This clonotype was recorded at least ten times. The chain uses TRBV11-2 and TRBJ2-7; the D gene could be TRBD1 or TRBD2 (5 bases each). The CDR3 sequence is 16 residues long. Germline V CDR1 and CDR2: SGHAT, FQNNGV. V lost 4 bases to trimming and J lost 3 bases, with 19 bases between them. Here the CDR3 reads CASSSDGASFFYEQYF. CDR3 coding DNA: TGTGCCAGCAGCTCAGACGGGGCCTCCTTTTTCTACGAGCAGTACTTC.

This clonotype was seen repeatedly, ten times or more. The chain links TRBV2 to TRBJ1-2; 7 bases align to TRBD1. The V gene's germline CDR1 is SNHLY and CDR2 FYNNEI. This CDR3 spans 15 amino acids. V was clipped by 2 bases and J by 8 bases; unmatched bases: 11. CDR3 protein: CASSEPQYRGKGYTF. DNA for the CDR3: TGTGCCAGCAGTGAACCCCAATACAGGGGTAAAGGCTACACCTTC.

This clonotype has only a few counts. The chain is built from TRBV28 and TRBJ1-4, with 7 bases lining up with TRBD1. There are 14 residues in the CDR3. V dropped 3 bases and J dropped 8; count of bases not matched to a gene: 6. Germline CDR1 reads MDHEN; CDR2 reads SYDVKM. CDR3 DNA sequence: TGTGCCAGCAGTTTGGAGGGGGCCTCGGAAAAACTGTTTTTT. Amino acid sequence: CASSLEGASEKLFF.

This chain connects TRBV6-1 to TRBJ1-5, with D perhaps matching TRBD1 (5 bases). The V end lost 0 bases, the J end lost 2 bases, and 20 bases lay between the germline ends. CDR1 and CDR2 from the germline V gene are MNHNS and SASEGT. The CDR3 is 19 amino acids. The CDR3 DNA reads TGTGCCAGCAGTGAAGCCCCGGCCAGGGCGGTGTTTCGCAATCAGCCCCAGCATTTT. It encodes CASSEAPARAVFRNQPQHF.

This clonotype was counted between two and nine times. This chain joins TRBV9 and TRBJ2-4, with 7 bases fitting TRBD1. Looked up from germline, CDR1 is SGDLS and CDR2 is YYNGEE. Trimming at V came to 4 bases and at J to 5 bases, leaving 9 bases not matched to a gene. This CDR3 is 15 amino acids long. The CDR3 here is CASSLSPGTENIQYF. Written as DNA, the CDR3 is TGTGCCAGCAGCCTCTCCCCCGGGACAGAAAACATTCAGTACTTC.

This clonotype was detected ten times or more. This chain links TRBV20-1 with TRBJ2-5; 8 bases map to TRBD2. The germline V gene has CDR1 DFQATT and CDR2 SNEGSKA (reference sequence). The CDR3 extends over 13 amino acids. Trimming took 5 bases from V and 4 from J; bases not matched to a gene: 6. CDR3 loop: CSAAGTSSETQYF. The CDR3 DNA reads TGCAGTGCTGCCGGGACTAGTTCAGAGACCCAGTACTTC.

This clonotype occurred many times. The chain combines TRBV12-3 or TRBV12-4 with TRBJ2-3; 9 positions agree with TRBD1. V lost 5 bases, J lost 1 base, and 7 bases stayed unmatched. This CDR3 region has 16 residues. CDR3 amino acids: CASSPGTGFGTDTQYF. The DNA of the CDR3 is TGTGCCAGCAGTCCCGGGACAGGGTTTGGCACAGATACGCAGTATTTT.

This clonotype occurred many times. The genes are TRBV30 and TRBJ2-1, with TRBD2 identical over 10 bases. The J segment lost 8 bases and the V segment lost 3 bases, leaving 10 bases of the junction unmatched. There are 15 residues in the CDR3. The V gene's germline CDR1 is GTSNPN and CDR2 SVGIG (reference sequence). CDR3 nucleotide sequence: TGTGCCTGGAGCACAACTAGCGGGATCAAGGATGAGCAGTTCTTC. Its translation: CAWSTTSGIKDEQFF.

This clonotype appeared many times. J is TRBJ2-7 and V is TRBV20-1, with 8 positions matching TRBD2. The V gene end was trimmed by 7 bases and the J gene end by 2 bases; junction bases not matched to a gene: 7. This CDR3 contains 13 residues. Germline V CDR1 and CDR2: DFQATT, SNEGSKA (reference sequence). The CDR3 sequence: CSGSGSSPYEQYF. CDR3 DNA sequence: TGCAGTGGGAGCGGGAGCTCCCCCTACGAGCAGTACTTC.

Only a few counts were recorded for this clonotype. This sequence joins TRBV12-5 and TRBJ1-1; unclear D gene. Trimming shortened V by 1 base and J by 5 bases, and 8 bases separated the two germline ends. The CDR3 covers 13 residues. Germline V gene data show CDR1 as LGHNT and CDR2 as FRNRAP. The CDR3 bases are TGTGCTAGTGGTTTGGGGGAGGATACTGAAGCTTTCTTT. This translates into CASGLGEDTEAFF.

This clonotype came up many times. The V and J genes are TRBV11-2 and TRBJ2-7, with D maybe TRBD1 (6 bases). The V end was cut by 5 bases, the J end by 2 bases, with 19 bases between. Germline CDR1 and CDR2: SGHAT and FQNNGV. The CDR3 covers 16 residues. CDR3 sequence reads: CASSPTAGTQTYEQYF. For the CDR3, the DNA is TGTGCCAGCAGCCCCACAGCCGGGACACAAACCTACGAGCAGTACTTC. Based on the CDR3 plus reference TRBV11-2 and TRBJ2-7, the full variable domain is EAGVAQSPRYKIIEKRQSVAFWCNPISGHATLYWYQQILGQGPKLLIQFQNNGVVDDSQLPKDRFSAERLKGVDSTLKIQPAKLEDSAVYLCASSPTAGTQTYEQYFGPGTRLTVT.

This clonotype was counted ten times or more. The gene calls are TRBV6-5 and TRBJ2-1; 9 bases agree with TRBD1. With 6 bases clipped from V and 9 bases from J, the junction kept 9 bases outside the gene matches. The CDR3 extends over 14 amino acids. The germline gives CDR1 MNHEY, CDR2 SVGAGI. The CDR3: CASRTGQGIVEQFF. The CDR3 bases are TGTGCCAGCAGGACAGGACAGGGGATAGTTGAGCAGTTCTTC.

This clonotype was seen many times. The rearrangement joins TRBV6-1 to TRBJ2-7; D is uncertain. Trimming pared 6 bases from V and 6 bases from J, leaving 24 bases between. The CDR3 has 16 amino acids. From germline, CDR1 is MNHNS and CDR2 SASEGT. DNA of the CDR3: TGTGCCAGCAGAGCCGACATCCGCGAAATTCCCCTCGAGCAGTACTTC. It yields the protein CASRADIREIPLEQYF.

Worth noting for this clonotype: This could be a read error, since a much larger clone is one nucleotide away. The rearrangement joins TRBV11-3 to TRBJ1-1; D is perhaps TRBD1 (5 bases). Germline V gene data show CDR1 as SGHNT and CDR2 as YENEEA. This CDR3 spans 12 amino acids. This CDR3 is CASSLDGGETFF. In nucleotides, the CDR3 is TGTGCCAGCAGCTTAGACGGGGGTGAAACTTTCTTT.

The genes are TRBV6-2 or TRBV6-3 and TRBJ2-7; 9 positions agree with TRBD1. Trimming took 6 bases from V and 4 from J; bases not matched to a gene: 7. This CDR3 comprises 14 residues. Germline loops: CDR1 MNHEY, CDR2 SVGEGT. CDR3 protein: CASRKGQGAYEQYF. CDR3 nucleotide sequence: TGTGCCAGCAGAAAGGGACAGGGCGCTTACGAGCAGTACTTC.

This clonotype occurred many times. The rearrangement joins TRBV2 to TRBJ2-2; D gene uncertain. The CDR3 extends over 14 amino acids. Per germline, CDR1 SNHLY and CDR2 FYNNEI. V dropped 4 bases and J dropped 5 bases, with 11 bases sitting between them. This CDR3 reads CASSGLAETGELFF. The DNA of the CDR3 is TGTGCCAGCAGTGGTCTCGCGGAGACCGGGGAGCTGTTTTTT. Based on the CDR3 plus reference TRBV2 and TRBJ2-2, the full variable domain is EPEVTQTPSHQVTQMGQEVILRCVPISNHLYFYWYRQILGQKVEFLVSFYNNEISEKSEIFDDQFSVERPDGSNFTLKIRSTKLEDSAMYFCASSGLAETGELFFGEGSRLTVL.

At least ten counts were recorded for this clonotype. The chain employs TRBV4-1 and TRBJ1-5; 8 bases map to TRBD1. This CDR3 comprises 15 residues. Germline CDR1 is MGHRA and CDR2 is YSYEKL. With 0 bases clipped from V and 7 bases from J, the junction kept 5 bases outside the gene matches. In DNA form, the CDR3 reads TGCGCCAGCAGCCAAGATGGGCAGGGGGCACAGCCCCAGCATTTT. This translates into CASSQDGQGAQPQHF.